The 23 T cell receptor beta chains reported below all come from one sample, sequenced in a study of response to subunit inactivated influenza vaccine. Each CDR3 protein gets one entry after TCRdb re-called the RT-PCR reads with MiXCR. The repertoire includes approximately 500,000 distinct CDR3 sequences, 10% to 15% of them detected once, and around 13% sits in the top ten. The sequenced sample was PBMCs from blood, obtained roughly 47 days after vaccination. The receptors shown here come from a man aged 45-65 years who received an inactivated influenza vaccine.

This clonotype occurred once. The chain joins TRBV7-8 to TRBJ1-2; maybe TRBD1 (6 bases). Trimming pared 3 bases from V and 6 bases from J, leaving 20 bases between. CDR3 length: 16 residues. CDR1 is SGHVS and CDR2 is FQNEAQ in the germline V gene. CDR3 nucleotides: TGTGCCAGCAGCTTTACCCCTACAGGGACCGGGAATGGCTACACCTTC. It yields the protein CASSFTPTGTGNGYTF.

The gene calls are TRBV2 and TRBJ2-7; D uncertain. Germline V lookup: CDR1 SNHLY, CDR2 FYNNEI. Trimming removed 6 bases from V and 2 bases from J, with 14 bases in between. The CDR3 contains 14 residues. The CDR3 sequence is CASSDAQVPYEQYF. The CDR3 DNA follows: TGTGCCAGCAGCGACGCCCAGGTCCCCTACGAGCAGTACTTC.

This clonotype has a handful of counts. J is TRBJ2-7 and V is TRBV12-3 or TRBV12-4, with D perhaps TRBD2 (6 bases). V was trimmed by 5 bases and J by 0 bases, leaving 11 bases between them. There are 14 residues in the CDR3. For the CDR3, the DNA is TGTGCCAGCAGTCGCCTGGGGGGCTCCTACGAGCAGTACTTC. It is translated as CASSRLGGSYEQYF.

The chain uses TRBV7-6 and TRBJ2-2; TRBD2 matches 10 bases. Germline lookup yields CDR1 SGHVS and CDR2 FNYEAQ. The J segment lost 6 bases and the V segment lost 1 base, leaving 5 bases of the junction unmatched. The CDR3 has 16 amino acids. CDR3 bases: TGTGCCAGCAGCTTAGTAGCGGGGGGAGCCGCCGGGGAGCTGTTTTTT. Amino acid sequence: CASSLVAGGAAGELFF.

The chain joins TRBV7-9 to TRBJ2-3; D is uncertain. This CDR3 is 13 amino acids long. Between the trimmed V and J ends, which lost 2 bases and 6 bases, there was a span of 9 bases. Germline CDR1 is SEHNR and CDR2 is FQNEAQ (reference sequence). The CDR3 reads CASSLRTADTQYF. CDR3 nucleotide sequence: TGTGCCAGCAGCTTAAGGACCGCCGATACGCAGTATTTT.

Here the CDR3 DNA reads TGTGCCAGCAGCTTAGTGGGACAGAAAAACTACGAGCAGTACTTC. Amino acids: CASSLVGQKNYEQYF. J is TRBJ2-7 and V is TRBV7-2; 7 nucleotides align to TRBD1. The CDR3 has 15 amino acids. Trimming at V came to 1 base and at J to 3 bases, leaving 6 bases not matched to a gene. CDR1 and CDR2 (germline): SGHTA, FQGNSA.

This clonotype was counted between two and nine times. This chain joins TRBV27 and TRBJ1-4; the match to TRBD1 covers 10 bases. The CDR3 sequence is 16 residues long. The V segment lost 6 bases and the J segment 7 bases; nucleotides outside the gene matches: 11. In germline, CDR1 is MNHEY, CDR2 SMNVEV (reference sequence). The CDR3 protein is CASRPLDRGLGEKLFF. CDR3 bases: TGTGCCAGCAGACCGCTCGACAGGGGGCTTGGTGAAAAACTGTTTTTT.

The CDR3 sequence is CSAHARPNTEAFF. CDR3 nucleotides: TGCAGTGCCCATGCCCGGCCGAACACTGAAGCTTTCTTT. V is TRBV20-1 and J is TRBJ1-1; D not certain. CDR3 length: 13 amino acids. V lost 6 bases and J 1 base, leaving 12 bases between the germline ends. From germline, CDR1 is DFQATT and CDR2 SNEGSKA (reference sequence).

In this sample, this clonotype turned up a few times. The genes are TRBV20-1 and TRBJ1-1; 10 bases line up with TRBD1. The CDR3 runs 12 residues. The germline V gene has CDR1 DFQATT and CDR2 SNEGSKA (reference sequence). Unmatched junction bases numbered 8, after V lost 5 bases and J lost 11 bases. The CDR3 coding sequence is TGCAGTGCTCCCAGACAGGGGGCTGTGGCTTTCTTT. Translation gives CSAPRQGAVAFF.

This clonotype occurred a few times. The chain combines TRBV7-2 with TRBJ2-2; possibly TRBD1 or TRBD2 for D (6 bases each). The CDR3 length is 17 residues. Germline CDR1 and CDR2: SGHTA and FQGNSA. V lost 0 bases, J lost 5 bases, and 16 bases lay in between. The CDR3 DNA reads TGTGCCAGCAGCTTAGCGGGGGGCCCTGGGTCGACCGGGGAGCTGTTTTTT. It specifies CASSLAGGPGSTGELFF.

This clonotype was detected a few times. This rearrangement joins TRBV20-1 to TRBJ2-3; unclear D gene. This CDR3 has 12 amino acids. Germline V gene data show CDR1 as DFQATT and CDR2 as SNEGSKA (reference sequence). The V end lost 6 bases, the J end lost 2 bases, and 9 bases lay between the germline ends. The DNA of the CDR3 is TGCAGTGCGCGACCAGACACAGATACGCAGTATTTT. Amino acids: CSARPDTDTQYF.

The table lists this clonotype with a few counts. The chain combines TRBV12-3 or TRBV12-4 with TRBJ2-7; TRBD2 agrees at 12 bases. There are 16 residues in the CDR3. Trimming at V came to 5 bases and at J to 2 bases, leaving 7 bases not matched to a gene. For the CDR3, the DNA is TGTGCCAGCAGTCCGACACTAGCGGGAGGAACCTACGAGCAGTACTTC. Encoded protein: CASSPTLAGGTYEQYF.

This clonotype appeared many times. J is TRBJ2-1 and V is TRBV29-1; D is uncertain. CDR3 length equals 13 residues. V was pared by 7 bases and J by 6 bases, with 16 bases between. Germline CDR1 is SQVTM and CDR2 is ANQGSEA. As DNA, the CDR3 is TGCAGCGCGCAGACTCTTTCACCCAATGAGCAGTTCTTC. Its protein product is CSAQTLSPNEQFF.

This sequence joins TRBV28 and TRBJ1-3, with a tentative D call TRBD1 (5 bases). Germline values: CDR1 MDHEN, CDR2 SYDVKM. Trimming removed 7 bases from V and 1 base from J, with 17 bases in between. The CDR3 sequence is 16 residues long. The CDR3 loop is CASTSGGTSSGNTIYF. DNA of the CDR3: TGTGCCAGCACCAGCGGGGGGACGAGTTCTGGAAACACCATATATTTT.

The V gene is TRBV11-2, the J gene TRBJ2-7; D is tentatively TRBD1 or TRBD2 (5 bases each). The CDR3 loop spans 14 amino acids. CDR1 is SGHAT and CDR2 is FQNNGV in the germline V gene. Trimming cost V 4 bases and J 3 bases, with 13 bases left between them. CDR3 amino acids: CASSSPKGRYEQYF. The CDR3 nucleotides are TGTGCCAGCAGCTCCCCCAAGGGACGCTACGAGCAGTACTTC.

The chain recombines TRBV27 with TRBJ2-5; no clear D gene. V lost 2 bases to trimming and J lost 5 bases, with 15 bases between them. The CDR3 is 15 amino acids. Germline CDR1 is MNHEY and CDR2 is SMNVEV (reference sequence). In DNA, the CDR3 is TGTGCCAGCAGTTTAGAGTCCAGGATTCCGGAGACCCAGTACTTC. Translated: CASSLESRIPETQYF.

This chain's CDR3 is CASSSAGLIYNEQFF. CDR3 sequence (DNA): TGCGCCAGCTCCTCCGCCGGACTAATCTACAATGAGCAGTTCTTC. The chain uses TRBV5-1 and TRBJ2-1; D possibly corresponds to TRBD2 (6 bases). The V end lost 7 bases, the J end lost 3 bases, and 17 bases lay between the germline ends. CDR1 is SGHRS, CDR2 YFSETQ, per germline. The CDR3 is 15 amino acids.

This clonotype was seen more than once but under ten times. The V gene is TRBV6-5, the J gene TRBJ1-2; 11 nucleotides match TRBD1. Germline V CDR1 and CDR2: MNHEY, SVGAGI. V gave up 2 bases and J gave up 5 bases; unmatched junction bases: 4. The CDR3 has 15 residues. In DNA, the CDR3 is TGTGCCAGCAGTTACGACGGGACAGGGGGTTATGGCTACACCTTC. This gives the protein CASSYDGTGGYGYTF.

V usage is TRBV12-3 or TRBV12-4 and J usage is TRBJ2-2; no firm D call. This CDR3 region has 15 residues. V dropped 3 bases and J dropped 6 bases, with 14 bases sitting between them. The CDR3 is CASSLGGPGAGELFF. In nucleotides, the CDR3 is TGTGCCAGCAGTTTGGGCGGACCGGGCGCCGGGGAGCTGTTTTTT.

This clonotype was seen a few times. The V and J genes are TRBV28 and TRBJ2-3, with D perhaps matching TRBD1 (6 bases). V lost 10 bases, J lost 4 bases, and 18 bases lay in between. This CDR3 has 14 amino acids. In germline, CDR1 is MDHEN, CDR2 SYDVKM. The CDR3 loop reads CATNLQGAADTQYF. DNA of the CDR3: TGTGCCACCAATCTACAGGGAGCTGCAGATACGCAGTATTTT.

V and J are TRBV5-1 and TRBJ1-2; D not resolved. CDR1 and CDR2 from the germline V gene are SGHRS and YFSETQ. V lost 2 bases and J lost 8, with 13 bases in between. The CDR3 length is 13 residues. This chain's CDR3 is CASSLSPEGGYTF. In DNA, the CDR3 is TGCGCCAGCAGCTTATCCCCCGAGGGAGGCTACACCTTC.

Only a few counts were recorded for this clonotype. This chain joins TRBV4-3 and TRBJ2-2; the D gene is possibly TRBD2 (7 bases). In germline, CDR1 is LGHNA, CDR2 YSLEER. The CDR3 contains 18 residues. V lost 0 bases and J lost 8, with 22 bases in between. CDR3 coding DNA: TGCGCCAGCAGCCAAGAGGGTGGTGGCGGGGGCTCCGGAGGGGAGCTGTTTTTT. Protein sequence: CASSQEGGGGGSGGELFF.

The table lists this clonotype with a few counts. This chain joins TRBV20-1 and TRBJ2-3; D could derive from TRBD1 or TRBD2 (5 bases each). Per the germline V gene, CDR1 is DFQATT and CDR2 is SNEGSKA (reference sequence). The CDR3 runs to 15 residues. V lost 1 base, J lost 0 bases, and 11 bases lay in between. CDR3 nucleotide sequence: TGCAGTGCTAGAGCCGGGACCTCTAGCACAGATACGCAGTATTTT. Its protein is CSARAGTSSTDTQYF.